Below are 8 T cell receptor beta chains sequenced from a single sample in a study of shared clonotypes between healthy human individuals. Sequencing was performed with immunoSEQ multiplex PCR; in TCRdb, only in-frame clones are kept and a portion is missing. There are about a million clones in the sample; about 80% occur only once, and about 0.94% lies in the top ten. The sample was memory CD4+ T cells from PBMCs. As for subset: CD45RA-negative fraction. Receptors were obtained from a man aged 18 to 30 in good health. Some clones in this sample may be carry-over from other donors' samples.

The CDR3 here is CASSSAGRYEQYF. CDR3 sequence (DNA): TGTGCCAGCTCTTCAGCGGGCCGCTACGAGCAGTACTTC. The chain is built from TRBV18 and TRBJ2-7, with D possibly matching TRBD2 (6 bases). Germline V lookup: CDR1 KGHSH, CDR2 LQKENI. The germline V and J ends were trimmed by 6 bases and 3 bases, with 12 bases remaining between them. This CDR3 is 13 amino acids long.

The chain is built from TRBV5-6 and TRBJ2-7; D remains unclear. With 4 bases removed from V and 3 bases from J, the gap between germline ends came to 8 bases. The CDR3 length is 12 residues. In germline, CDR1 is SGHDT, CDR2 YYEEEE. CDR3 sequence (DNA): TGTGCCAGCAGCAGAATCAGCTACGAGCAGTACTTC. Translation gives CASSRISYEQYF.

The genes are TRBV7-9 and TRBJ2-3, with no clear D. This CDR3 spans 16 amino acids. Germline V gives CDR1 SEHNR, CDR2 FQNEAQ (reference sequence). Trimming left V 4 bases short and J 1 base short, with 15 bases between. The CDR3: CASSSPLALRTDTQYF. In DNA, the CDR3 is TGTGCCAGCAGCTCTCCCCTCGCCCTCCGCACAGATACGCAGTATTTT.

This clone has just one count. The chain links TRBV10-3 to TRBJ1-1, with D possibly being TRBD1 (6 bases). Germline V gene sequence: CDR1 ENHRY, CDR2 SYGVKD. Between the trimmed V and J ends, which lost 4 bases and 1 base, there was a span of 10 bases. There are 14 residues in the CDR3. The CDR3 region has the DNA TGTGCCATCAGTGGGACGACAGGGAACACTGAAGCTTTCTTT. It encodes CAISGTTGNTEAFF.

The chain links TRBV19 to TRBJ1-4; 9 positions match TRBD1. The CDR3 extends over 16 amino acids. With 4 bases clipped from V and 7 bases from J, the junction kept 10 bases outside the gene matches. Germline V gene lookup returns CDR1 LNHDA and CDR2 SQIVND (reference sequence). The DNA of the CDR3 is TGTGCCAGTAGTAACCTTCCGGGACAGGGAACTGAAAAACTGTTTTTT. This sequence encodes CASSNLPGQGTEKLFF.

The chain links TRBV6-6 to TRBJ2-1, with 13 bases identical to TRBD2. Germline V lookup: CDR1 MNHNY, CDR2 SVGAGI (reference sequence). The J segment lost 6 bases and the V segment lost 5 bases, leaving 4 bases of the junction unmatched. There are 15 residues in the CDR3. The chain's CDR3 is CASSPGLAGANEQFF. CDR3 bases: TGTGCCAGCAGTCCCGGACTAGCGGGAGCCAATGAGCAGTTCTTC.

CDR3 protein: CASSKRGGSRFTGELFF. CDR3 bases: TGTGCCAGCAGCAAACGTGGTGGCAGCAGATTCACCGGGGAGCTGTTTTTT. The V and J genes are TRBV9 and TRBJ2-2; D is unclear. The CDR3 loop spans 17 amino acids. CDR1 is SGDLS, CDR2 YYNGEE, per germline. V lost 4 bases and J 4 bases, leaving 20 bases between the germline ends.

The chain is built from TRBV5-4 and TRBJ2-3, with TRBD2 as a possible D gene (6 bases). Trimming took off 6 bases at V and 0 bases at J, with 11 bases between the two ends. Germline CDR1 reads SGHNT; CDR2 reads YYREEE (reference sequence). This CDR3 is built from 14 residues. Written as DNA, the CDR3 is TGTGCCAGCACCCCCGGGACTAGCACAGATACGCAGTATTTT. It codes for CASTPGTSTDTQYF.